The clone carrying this T cell receptor beta chain was seen a few times. The antigen is not known. The CDR3 covers 13 residues. Germline CDR1 is MNHEY and CDR2 is SMNVEV (reference sequence). Trimming pared 3 bases from V and 7 bases from J, leaving 13 bases between. TCRdb re-called the reads with MiXCR, one entry per CDR3 protein. This sample has 500,000 or so distinct CDR3 sequences, with 16% found just once. This record belongs to a study of T cell repertoires in cytomegalovirus infection. Whole-study context: It can be stated that public TCR beta signatures indicated CMV infection as well as a matching HLA type. Whole-study findings and limits: Individuals carrying CMV plus the relevant HLA were identified by cumulative frequency of public TCR beta families. In two of eight donors, the top clonotype was HLA-C-restricted CMV-specific.

This chain connects TRBV27 to TRBJ2-7, with D tentatively TRBD2 (6 bases). Sequencing was carried out using CD8+ T cells from PBMCs. The TCR sequence derives from a human donor in good health (CMV status not recorded). Some clones in this sample may be carry-over from other donors' samples. The CDR3 DNA is TGTGCCAGCAGTTTTATGGGAGGCCGGGAGCAGTACTTC. Translated: CASSFMGGREQYF.